This TCR beta chain was observed in a study of T cell repertoires in cytomegalovirus infection. Background on the study: HLA-C-restricted CMV epitopes, recently identified, and well-studied HLA-B-restricted ones were used by the study. Evidence of both CMV infection and a matching HLA type came from public TCR beta signatures.

Germline V gene lookup returns CDR1 SGHVS and CDR2 FQNEAQ. Trimming stripped 2 bases from V and 7 bases from J, with 12 bases between. The CDR3 is 14 residues long. TCRdb called the reads again in MiXCR, with one record for every CDR3 protein. Here the sample spans 600,000 to 700,000 distinct CDR3 sequences, around 30% being singletons. This clonotype showed up just a few times. Its antigen is as yet unknown. Study-level results: Ex vivo, HLA-C-restricted CMV-specific TCR beta clonotypes prevailed over the rest of the response. The study identified carriers of CMV plus the relevant HLA from cumulative public TCR beta family frequency.

This TCR was recovered from a human donor in good health (CMV status not recorded). Some clones in this sample may be carry-over from other donors' samples. V gene TRBV7-8 combines with J gene TRBJ2-1, with D perhaps TRBD2 (5 bases). This material consisted of cultured PBMCs, taken from culture after CMV antigen stimulation. CDR3 in amino acids: CASSLTRPTNEQFF. CDR3 nucleotides: TGTGCCAGCAGCTTAACTAGGCCGACGAATGAGCAGTTCTTC.